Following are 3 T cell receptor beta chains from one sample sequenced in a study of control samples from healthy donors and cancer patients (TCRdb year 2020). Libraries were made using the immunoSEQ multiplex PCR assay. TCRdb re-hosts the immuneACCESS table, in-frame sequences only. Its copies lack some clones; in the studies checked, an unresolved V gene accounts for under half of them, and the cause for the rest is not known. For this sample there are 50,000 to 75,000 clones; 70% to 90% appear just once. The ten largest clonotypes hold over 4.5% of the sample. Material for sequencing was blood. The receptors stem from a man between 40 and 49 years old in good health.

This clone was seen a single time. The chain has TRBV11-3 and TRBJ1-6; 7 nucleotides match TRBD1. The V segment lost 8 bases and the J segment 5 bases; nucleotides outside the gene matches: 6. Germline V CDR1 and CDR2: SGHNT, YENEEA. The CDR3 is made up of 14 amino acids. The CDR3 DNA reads TGTGCCAGCGGTCTACAGGGGAATAATTCACCCCTCCACTTT. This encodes CASGLQGNNSPLHF.

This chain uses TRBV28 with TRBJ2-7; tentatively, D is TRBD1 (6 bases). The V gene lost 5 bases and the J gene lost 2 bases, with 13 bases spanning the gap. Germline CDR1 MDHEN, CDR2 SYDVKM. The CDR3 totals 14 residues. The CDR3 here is CASSIDRIPYEQYF. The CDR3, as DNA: TGTGCCAGCAGTATAGACAGGATACCCTACGAGCAGTACTTC.

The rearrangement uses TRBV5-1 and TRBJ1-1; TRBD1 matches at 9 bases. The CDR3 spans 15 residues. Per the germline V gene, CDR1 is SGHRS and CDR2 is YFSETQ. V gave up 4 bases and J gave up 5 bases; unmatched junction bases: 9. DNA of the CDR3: TGCGCCAGCAGCGTGACCCCGGGACAGGGAACTGAAGCTTTCTTT. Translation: CASSVTPGQGTEAFF.